The rows below give T cell receptor beta chains drawn from one sample of a study of blood T cell repertoires in COVID-19. Repertoires were generated with immunoSEQ multiplex PCR, while TCRdb's copy carries only in-frame clones and drops some. This table holds 200,000 to 250,000 clones, about 85% found once. Sequencing input: peripheral blood. All receptors come from a woman between 50 and 59 years old with COVID-19, enrolled during active disease. Each CDR3 is given with its conserved first and last residue. D genes are given only for firm matches. The size field is filled for only some rows; it gives once, few, many or a size class.

NA TRBJ1-1 NA TRBV19 CASIFGGLGTEAFF TGTGCCAGTATCTTCGGGGGTCTGGGCACTGAAGCTTTCTTT
NA TRBJ2-1 NA TRBV28 CASSFGGYGEQFF TGTGCCAGCAGTTTCGGAGGATATGGTGAGCAGTTCTTC
NA TRBJ2-7 NA TRBV4-1 CASSQDLREAYEQYF TGCGCCAGCAGCCAAGATTTGAGGGAGGCCTACGAGCAGTACTTC
NA TRBJ2-5 NA TRBV4-1 CASSKSGETQYF TGCGCCAGCAGTAAAAGCGGGGAGACCCAGTACTTC
NA TRBJ1-3 NA TRBV27 CASSSPRYSSGNTIYF TGTGCCAGCAGTTCTCCAAGATATAGCTCTGGAAACACCATATATTTT
NA TRBJ1-2 TRBD1 TRBV6-6 CASSYPDRGYGYTF TGTGCCAGCAGTTACCCAGACAGGGGTTATGGCTACACCTTC
NA TRBJ2-7 NA TRBV2 CARSRQASSYEQYF TGTGCCAGGAGCCGACAGGCCTCTTCCTACGAGCAGTACTTC
NA TRBJ1-5 TRBD1 TRBV6-6 CASRRQGKGQPQHF TGTGCCAGCAGACGACAGGGCAAGGGTCAGCCCCAGCATTTT
once TRBJ1-1 NA TRBV12-3/TRBV12-4 CASSLALDEAFF TGTGCCAGCAGTTTAGCCCTAGATGAAGCTTTCTTT
NA TRBJ1-1 NA TRBV2 CASKAVNTEAFF TGTGCCAGCAAGGCGGTGAACACTGAAGCTTTCTTT
NA TRBJ2-2 NA TRBV6-5 CASTKGIPNTGELFF TGTGCCAGCACTAAGGGGATTCCTAACACCGGGGAGCTGTTTTTT
NA TRBJ2-7 TRBD1 TRBV6-5 CASGDRGPREQYF TGTGCCAGCGGAGACAGGGGCCCGCGCGAGCAGTACTTC
NA TRBJ2-2 NA TRBV9 CASSVSGGGRTGELFF TGTGCCAGCAGCGTATCCGGGGGAGGAAGGACCGGGGAGCTGTTTTTT
NA TRBJ1-6 TRBD1 TRBV11-2 CASSLEGRGNSPLHF TGTGCCAGCAGCTTAGAGGGCAGGGGGAATTCACCCCTCCACTTT
NA TRBJ1-3 NA TRBV7-8 CASSLTGSGNTIYF TGTGCCAGCAGCTTAACAGGCTCTGGAAACACCATATATTTT
NA TRBJ2-2 NA TRBV11-3 CASSLRGTGELFF TGTGCCAGCAGCCTCAGGGGCACCGGGGAGCTGTTTTTT
once TRBJ2-3 TRBD1 TRBV19 CASSMTGTGGTDTQYF TGTGCCAGTAGTATGACTGGGACAGGGGGCACAGATACGCAGTATTTT
NA TRBJ2-3 NA TRBV5-1 CASSVAGTRDTQYF TGCGCCAGCAGCGTAGCCGGGACAAGAGATACGCAGTATTTT
NA TRBJ1-1 TRBD1 TRBV29-1 CSVDRQGGTEAFF TGCAGCGTTGACCGACAGGGCGGCACTGAAGCTTTCTTT
NA TRBJ1-3 NA TRBV10-3 CAISEIGGNTIYF TGTGCCATCAGTGAGATCGGGGGAAACACCATATATTTT
few TRBJ1-5 NA TRBV7-2 CASSPTYDQPQHF TGTGCCAGCAGCCCTACTTACGATCAGCCCCAGCATTTT
NA TRBJ2-1 TRBD1 TRBV28 CASRPRDRVAEQFF TGTGCCAGCAGGCCCCGGGACAGGGTGGCTGAGCAGTTCTTC
once TRBJ1-5 NA TRBV12-5 CASGLDMGGRGQPQHF TGTGCTAGTGGTTTGGATATGGGGGGGCGAGGTCAGCCCCAGCATTTT
NA TRBJ2-2 NA TRBV5-4 CASSSPPAGELFF TGTGCCAGCAGTTCCCCGCCGGCCGGGGAGCTGTTTTTT
NA TRBJ2-7 NA TRBV7-9 CASSPPEGEQYF TGTGCCAGCAGCCCCCCGGAGGGGGAGCAGTACTTC
few TRBJ1-2 NA TRBV5-4 CASSLVGRRDGYTF TGTGCCAGCAGCTTGGTGGGCAGGCGAGATGGCTACACCTTC
NA TRBJ2-7 NA TRBV19 CASRSRDYEQYF TGTGCCAGTAGAAGCCGGGACTACGAGCAGTACTTC
NA TRBJ2-7 TRBD1 TRBV28 CASSLKRGLYEQYF TGTGCCAGCAGTTTGAAGAGGGGGCTGTACGAGCAGTACTTC
NA TRBJ2-7 NA TRBV5-4 CASSFEVSYEQYF TGTGCCAGCAGCTTTGAGGTGTCCTACGAGCAGTACTTC
NA TRBJ2-1 TRBD2 TRBV2 CASSDWGTSVGNEQFF TGTGCCAGCAGTGATTGGGGGACTAGCGTCGGAAATGAGCAGTTCTTC
NA TRBJ2-1 NA TRBV6-4 CASSEILWGPGEQFF TGTGCCAGCAGTGAAATTTTATGGGGGCCCGGTGAGCAGTTCTTC
NA TRBJ1-6 TRBD1 TRBV9 CASSFGTGRGSPLHF TGTGCCAGCAGCTTCGGGACAGGGCGAGGATCACCCCTCCACTTT
NA TRBJ2-1 NA TRBV3-1/TRBV3-2 CASSQGAGTTHNEQFF TGTGCCAGCAGCCAAGGGGCCGGGACAACCCACAATGAGCAGTTCTTC
once TRBJ1-1 NA TRBV5-1 CASRHAINTEAFF TGCGCCAGCCGCCATGCTATAAACACTGAAGCTTTCTTT
NA TRBJ1-2 TRBD1 TRBV19 CASSTGRGQVGSYGYTF TGTGCCAGTAGTACCGGCCGGGGACAGGTTGGGTCCTATGGCTACACCTTC
NA TRBJ2-2 NA TRBV19 CASLGGGELFF TGTGCCAGCCTCGGCGGGGGGGAGCTGTTTTTT
once TRBJ2-2 TRBD2 TRBV11-3 CASSYSSGPGGELFF TGTGCCAGCAGCTATTCTAGCGGACCCGGGGGGGAGCTGTTTTTT
NA TRBJ1-1 NA TRBV19 CAIGQRGNTEAFF TGTGCCATAGGACAGAGGGGGAACACTGAAGCTTTCTTT
NA TRBJ2-1 TRBD2 TRBV5-4 CASSGVAGVYYNEQFF TGTGCCAGCAGCGGGGTAGCGGGGGTCTACTACAATGAGCAGTTCTTC
NA TRBJ1-1 NA TRBV23-1 CASTGRGTEAFF TGCGCCAGCACAGGGCGGGGGACTGAAGCTTTCTTT
NA TRBJ1-1 NA TRBV7-2 CASSPGLWNTEAFF TGTGCCAGCAGCCCAGGACTGTGGAACACTGAAGCTTTCTTT
NA TRBJ2-1 TRBD2 TRBV7-8 CASSRGLAASYNEQFF TGTGCCAGCAGCCGTGGACTAGCTGCCTCCTACAATGAGCAGTTCTTC
NA TRBJ1-3 NA TRBV14 CASSQRTGSNSGNTIYF TGTGCCAGCAGCCAGAGAACAGGGTCAAACTCTGGAAACACCATATATTTT